The TCR beta chain under discussion was sequenced for a study of CD8 T cells in Susac syndrome. Germline CDR1 reads MDHEN; CDR2 reads SYDVKM. Germline trimming cut 6 bases from V and 6 bases from J; bases unmatched to any gene: 7. The CDR3 is made up of 13 amino acids. An amount of RNA that ranged from roughly 0.45 to 1 ug was reverse transcribed with random hexamers. The method of amplification for TCR beta CDR3 was immunoSEQ multiplex PCR, covering 54 Vbeta and 13 Jbeta. TCRdb reprocessed the immunoSEQ multiplex PCR reads with MiXCR, giving one entry per CDR3 protein. The table records under 200,000 distinct CDR3 sequences, roughly 95% of them present only once. Sequencing of TCR beta was performed on blood CD8+ T cells and on blood CD4+ T cells. The CD8+ and CD4+ T cells were negatively isolated, with the TEMRA cells enriched by FACS.

The receptor's source is a human donor with multiple sclerosis. Sequencing was done on a sample of CD8+ T cells from PBMCs. The rearrangement joins TRBV28 to TRBJ2-7; 8 bases match TRBD1. The DNA for the CDR3 is TGTGCCAGCAGCCTTACAGGGGGTATCGAGCAGTACTTC. The encoded protein is CASSLTGGIEQYF. The variable domain in full, with the rest retrieved from reference TRBV28 and TRBJ2-7, is DVKVTQSSRYLVKRTGEKVFLECVQDMDHENMFWYRQDPGLGLRLIYFSYDVKMKEKGDIPEGYSVSREKKERFSLILESASTNQTSMYLCASSLTGGIEQYFGPGTRLTVT.